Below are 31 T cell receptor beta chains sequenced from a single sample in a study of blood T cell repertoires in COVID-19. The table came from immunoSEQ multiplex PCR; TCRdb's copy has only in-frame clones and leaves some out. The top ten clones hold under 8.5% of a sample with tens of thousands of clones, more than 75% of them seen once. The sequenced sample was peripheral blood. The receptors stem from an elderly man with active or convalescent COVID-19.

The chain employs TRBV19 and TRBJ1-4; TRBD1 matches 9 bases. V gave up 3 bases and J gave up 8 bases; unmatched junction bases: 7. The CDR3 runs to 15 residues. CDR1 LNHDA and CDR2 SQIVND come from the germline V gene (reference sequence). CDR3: CASSIMGQGGEKLFF. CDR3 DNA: TGTGCCAGTAGTATCATGGGACAGGGTGGGGAAAAACTGTTTTTT.

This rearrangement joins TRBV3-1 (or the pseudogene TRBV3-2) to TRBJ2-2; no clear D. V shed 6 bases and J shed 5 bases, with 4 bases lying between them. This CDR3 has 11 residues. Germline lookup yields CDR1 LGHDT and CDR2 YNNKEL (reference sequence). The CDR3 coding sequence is TGTGCCAGCAGGAGAACCGGGGAGCTGTTTTTT. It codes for CASRRTGELFF.

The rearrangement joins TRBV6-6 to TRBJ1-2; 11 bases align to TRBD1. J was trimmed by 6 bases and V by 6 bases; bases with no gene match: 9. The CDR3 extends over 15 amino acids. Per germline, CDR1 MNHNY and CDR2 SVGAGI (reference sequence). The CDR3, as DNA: TGTGCCAGCAGCCGAGGACAGGGGGCAAGTAATGGCTACACCTTC. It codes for CASSRGQGASNGYTF.

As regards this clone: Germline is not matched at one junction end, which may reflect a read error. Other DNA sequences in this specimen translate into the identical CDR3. The DNA for the CDR3 is TGTGCTAGCAGCTTAGGACAAAACACTGAAGCTTTCTTT. The encoded protein is CASSLGQNTEAFF. V usage is TRBV7-7 and J usage is TRBJ1-1; the D gene is possibly TRBD1 (5 bases). Germline CDR1 is SSHAT and CDR2 is FNYEAQ (reference sequence). The CDR3 length is 13 residues.

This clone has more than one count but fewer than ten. The CDR3 bases are TGTGCCAGCAGTGTAACAGGGGAAAACACTGAAGCTTTCTTT. As protein: CASSVTGENTEAFF. The chain recombines TRBV25-1 with TRBJ1-1; 7 nucleotides align to TRBD1. The CDR3 extends over 14 amino acids. The V and J ends lost 4 bases and 2 bases, in that order; junction bases with no gene match: 4. Germline assignment: CDR1 MGHDK and CDR2 SYGVNS.

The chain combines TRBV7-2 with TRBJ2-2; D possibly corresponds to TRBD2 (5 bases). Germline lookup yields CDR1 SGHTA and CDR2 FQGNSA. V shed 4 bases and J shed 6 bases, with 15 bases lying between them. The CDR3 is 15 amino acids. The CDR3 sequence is CASSSRTGLAGELFF. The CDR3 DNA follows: TGTGCCAGCAGCTCCCGTACGGGGTTGGCCGGGGAGCTGTTTTTT.

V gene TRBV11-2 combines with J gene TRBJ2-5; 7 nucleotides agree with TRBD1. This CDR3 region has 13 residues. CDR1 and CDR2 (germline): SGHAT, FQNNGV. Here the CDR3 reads CAGSRGSQETQYF. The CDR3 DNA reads TGTGCTGGGTCCAGGGGGAGCCAAGAGACCCAGTACTTC. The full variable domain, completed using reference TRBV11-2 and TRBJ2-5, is EAGVAQSPRYKIIEKRQSVAFWCNPISGHATLYWYQQILGQGPKLLIQFQNNGVVDDSQLPKDRFSAERLKGVDSTLKIQPAKLEDSAVYLCAGSRGSQETQYFGPGTRLLVL.

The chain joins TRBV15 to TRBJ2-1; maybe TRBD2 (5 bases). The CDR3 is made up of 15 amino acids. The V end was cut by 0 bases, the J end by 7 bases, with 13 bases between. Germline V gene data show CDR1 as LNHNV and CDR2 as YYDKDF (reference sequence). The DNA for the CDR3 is TGTGCCACCAGCAGAGATCGGTCTAGCTTGAATGAGCAGTTCTTC. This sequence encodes CATSRDRSSLNEQFF.

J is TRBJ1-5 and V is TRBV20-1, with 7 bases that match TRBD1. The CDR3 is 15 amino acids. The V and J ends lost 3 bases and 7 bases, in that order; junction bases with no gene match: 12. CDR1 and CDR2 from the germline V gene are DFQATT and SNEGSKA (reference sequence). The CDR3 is CSASPRQGSAQPQHF. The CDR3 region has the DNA TGCAGTGCTAGTCCCAGACAGGGATCGGCACAGCCCCAGCATTTT.

CDR3 loop: CASSDGLAGVFTDTQYF. The DNA of the CDR3 is TGTGCCAGCAGCGATGGACTAGCGGGGGTGTTCACAGATACGCAGTATTTT. This sequence joins TRBV2 and TRBJ2-3; 13 bases are shared with TRBD2. The ends lost 6 bases at V and 2 bases at J; junction bases unmatched: 8. The CDR3 consists of 17 residues. Germline loops: CDR1 SNHLY, CDR2 FYNNEI.

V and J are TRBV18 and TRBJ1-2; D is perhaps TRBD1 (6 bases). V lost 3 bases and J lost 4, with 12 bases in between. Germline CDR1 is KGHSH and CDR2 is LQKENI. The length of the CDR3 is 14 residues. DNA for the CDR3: TGTGCCAGCTCACCTCCCGGGACACCCTATGGCTACACCTTC. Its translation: CASSPPGTPYGYTF. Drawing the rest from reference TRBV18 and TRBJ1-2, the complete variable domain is NAGVMQNPRHLVRRRGQEARLRCSPMKGHSHVYWYRQLPEEGLKFMVYLQKENIIDESGMPKERFSAEFPKEGPSILRIQQVVRGDSAAYFCASSPPGTPYGYTFGSGTRLTVV.

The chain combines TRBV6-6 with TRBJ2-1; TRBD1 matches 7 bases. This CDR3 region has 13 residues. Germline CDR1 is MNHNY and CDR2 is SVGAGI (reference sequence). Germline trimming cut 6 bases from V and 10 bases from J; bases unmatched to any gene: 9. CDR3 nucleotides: TGTGCCAGCAGGTACGACAGGGTCCGCGAGCAGTTCTTC. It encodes CASRYDRVREQFF.

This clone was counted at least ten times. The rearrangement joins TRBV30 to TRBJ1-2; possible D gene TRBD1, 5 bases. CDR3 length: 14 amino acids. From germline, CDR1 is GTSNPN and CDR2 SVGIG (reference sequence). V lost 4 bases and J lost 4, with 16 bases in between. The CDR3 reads CAWTTPGGFYGYTF. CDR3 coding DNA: TGTGCCTGGACGACACCGGGGGGATTCTATGGCTACACCTTC.

In DNA, the CDR3 is TGTGCCATCAGTAGTGGCGGGAGGGGGTCCTACAATGAGCAGTTCTTC. This translates into CAISSGGRGSYNEQFF. The J gene is TRBJ2-1, the V gene TRBV10-3; 9 positions match TRBD2. Germline loops: CDR1 ENHRY, CDR2 SYGVKD. This CDR3 is 16 amino acids long. V was clipped by 5 bases and J by 1 base; unmatched bases: 6.

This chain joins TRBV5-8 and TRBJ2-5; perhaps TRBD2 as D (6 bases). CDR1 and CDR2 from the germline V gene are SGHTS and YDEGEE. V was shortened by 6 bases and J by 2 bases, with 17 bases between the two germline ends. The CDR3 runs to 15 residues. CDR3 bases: TGTGCCAGCAACCTTGGAGGGGCCGCTCAAGAGACCCAGTACTTC. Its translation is CASNLGGAAQETQYF.

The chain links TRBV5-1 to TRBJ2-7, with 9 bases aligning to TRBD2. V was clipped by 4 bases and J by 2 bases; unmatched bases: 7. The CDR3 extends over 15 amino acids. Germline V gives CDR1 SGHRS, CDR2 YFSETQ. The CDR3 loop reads CASSGLAGPPYEQYV. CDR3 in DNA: TGCGCCAGCAGCGGGCTAGCGGGACCCCCCTACGAGCAGTACGTC.

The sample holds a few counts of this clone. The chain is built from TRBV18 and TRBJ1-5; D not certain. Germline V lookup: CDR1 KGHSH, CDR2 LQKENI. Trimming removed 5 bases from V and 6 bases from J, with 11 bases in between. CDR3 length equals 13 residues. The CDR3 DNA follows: TGTGCCAGCTCAATCGGGGAAGGTCAGCCCCAGCATTTT. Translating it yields CASSIGEGQPQHF.

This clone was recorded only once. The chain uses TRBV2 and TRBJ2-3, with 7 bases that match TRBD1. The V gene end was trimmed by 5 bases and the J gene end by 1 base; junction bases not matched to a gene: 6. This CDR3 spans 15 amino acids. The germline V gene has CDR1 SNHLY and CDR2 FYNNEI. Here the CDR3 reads CASSKQGWGTDTQYF. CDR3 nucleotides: TGTGCCAGCAGTAAACAGGGGTGGGGCACAGATACGCAGTATTTT.

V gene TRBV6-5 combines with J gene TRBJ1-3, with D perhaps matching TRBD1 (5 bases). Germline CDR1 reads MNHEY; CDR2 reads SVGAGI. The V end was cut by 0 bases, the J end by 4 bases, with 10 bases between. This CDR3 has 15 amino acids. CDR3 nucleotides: TGTGCCAGCAGTTACTCCCACAGGCTGGGAAACACCATATATTTT. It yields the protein CASSYSHRLGNTIYF.

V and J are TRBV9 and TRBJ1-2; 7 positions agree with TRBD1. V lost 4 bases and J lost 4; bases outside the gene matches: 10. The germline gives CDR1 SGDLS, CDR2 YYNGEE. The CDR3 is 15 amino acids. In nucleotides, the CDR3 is TGTGCCAGCAGCCCTCACCCCCGGGACAGCTATGGCTACACCTTC. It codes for CASSPHPRDSYGYTF.

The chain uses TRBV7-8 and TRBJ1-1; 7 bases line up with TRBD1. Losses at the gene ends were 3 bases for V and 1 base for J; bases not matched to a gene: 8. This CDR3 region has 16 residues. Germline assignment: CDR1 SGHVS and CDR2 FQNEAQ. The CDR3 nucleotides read TGTGCCAGCAGCTTGACAGGGCGTGACGCGAACACTGAAGCTTTCTTT. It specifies CASSLTGRDANTEAFF.

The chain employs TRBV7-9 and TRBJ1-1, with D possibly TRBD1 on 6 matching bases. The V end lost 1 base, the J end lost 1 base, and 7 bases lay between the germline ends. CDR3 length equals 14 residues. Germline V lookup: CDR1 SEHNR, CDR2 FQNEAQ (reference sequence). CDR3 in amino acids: CASSLVQGNTEAFF. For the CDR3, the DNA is TGTGCCAGCAGCTTAGTACAGGGGAACACTGAAGCTTTCTTT. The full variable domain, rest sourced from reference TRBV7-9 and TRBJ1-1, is DTGVSQNPRHKITKRGQNVTFRCDPISEHNRLYWYRQTLGQGPEFLTYFQNEAQLEKSRLLSDRFSAERPKGSFSTLEIQRTEQGDSAMYLCASSLVQGNTEAFFGQGTRLTVV.

The CDR3 spells CASSERQGVEQYV. CDR3 DNA sequence: TGTGCCAGCAGTGAGAGACAGGGAGTCGAGCAGTACGTC. The chain is built from TRBV6-1 and TRBJ2-7, with 7 bases matching TRBD1. This CDR3 is built from 13 residues. Germline CDR1 MNHNS, CDR2 SASEGT. V dropped 3 bases and J dropped 6; count of bases not matched to a gene: 5.

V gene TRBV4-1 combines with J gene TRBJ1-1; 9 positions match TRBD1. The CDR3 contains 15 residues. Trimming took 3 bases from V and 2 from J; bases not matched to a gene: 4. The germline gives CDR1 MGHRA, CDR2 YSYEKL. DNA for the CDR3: TGCGCCAGCAGCCATCTGACAGGGGGAAACACTGAAGCTTTCTTT. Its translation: CASSHLTGGNTEAFF.

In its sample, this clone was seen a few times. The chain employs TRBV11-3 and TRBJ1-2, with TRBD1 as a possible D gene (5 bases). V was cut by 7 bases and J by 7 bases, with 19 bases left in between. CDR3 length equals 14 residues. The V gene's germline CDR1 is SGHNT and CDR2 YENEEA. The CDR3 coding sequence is TGTGCCAGCACTTCGGTCCAGGGAGGTTTTGGCTACACCTTC. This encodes CASTSVQGGFGYTF.

The CDR3 region is CASGDGAAAYNEQFF. The DNA of the CDR3 is TGTGCCAGCGGGGATGGAGCGGCCGCCTACAATGAGCAGTTCTTC. The chain carries TRBV28 and TRBJ2-1; a possible D gene is TRBD2 (5 bases). The germline V and J ends were trimmed by 8 bases and 2 bases, with 16 bases remaining between them. The CDR3 runs 15 residues. Looked up from germline, CDR1 is MDHEN and CDR2 is SYDVKM.

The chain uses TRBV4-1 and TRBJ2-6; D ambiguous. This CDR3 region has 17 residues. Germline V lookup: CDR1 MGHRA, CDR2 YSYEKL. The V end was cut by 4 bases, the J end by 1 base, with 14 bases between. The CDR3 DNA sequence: TGCGCCAGCAGCCGAGAGACATTACATTCTGGGGCCAACGTCCTGACTTTC. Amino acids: CASSRETLHSGANVLTF.

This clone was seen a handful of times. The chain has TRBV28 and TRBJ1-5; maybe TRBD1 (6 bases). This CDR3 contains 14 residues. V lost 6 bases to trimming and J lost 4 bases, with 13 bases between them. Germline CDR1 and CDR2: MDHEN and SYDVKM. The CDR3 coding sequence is TGTGCCAGCAGGCAACAGGGAGTGAATCAGCCCCAGCATTTT. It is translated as CASRQQGVNQPQHF.

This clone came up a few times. CDR3 nucleotides: TGTGCCACCGAGGTTCGATACGATAATTCACCCCTCCACTTT. Its translation: CATEVRYDNSPLHF. The chain carries TRBV6-5 and TRBJ1-6; the D is unclear. Per germline, CDR1 MNHEY and CDR2 SVGAGI. V lost 10 bases, J lost 5 bases, and 15 bases lay in between. The CDR3 spans 14 residues.

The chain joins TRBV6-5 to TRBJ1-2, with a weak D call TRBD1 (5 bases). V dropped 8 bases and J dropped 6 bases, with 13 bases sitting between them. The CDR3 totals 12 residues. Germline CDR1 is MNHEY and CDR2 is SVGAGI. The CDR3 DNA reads TGTGCCAGCCGCCCCGTGGGGCATGGCTACACCTTC. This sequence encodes CASRPVGHGYTF.

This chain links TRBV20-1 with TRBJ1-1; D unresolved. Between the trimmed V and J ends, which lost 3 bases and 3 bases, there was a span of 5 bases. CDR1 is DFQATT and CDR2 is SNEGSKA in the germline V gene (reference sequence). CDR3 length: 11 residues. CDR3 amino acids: CSASGYTEAFF. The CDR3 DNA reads TGCAGTGCTAGCGGGTACACTGAAGCTTTCTTT.